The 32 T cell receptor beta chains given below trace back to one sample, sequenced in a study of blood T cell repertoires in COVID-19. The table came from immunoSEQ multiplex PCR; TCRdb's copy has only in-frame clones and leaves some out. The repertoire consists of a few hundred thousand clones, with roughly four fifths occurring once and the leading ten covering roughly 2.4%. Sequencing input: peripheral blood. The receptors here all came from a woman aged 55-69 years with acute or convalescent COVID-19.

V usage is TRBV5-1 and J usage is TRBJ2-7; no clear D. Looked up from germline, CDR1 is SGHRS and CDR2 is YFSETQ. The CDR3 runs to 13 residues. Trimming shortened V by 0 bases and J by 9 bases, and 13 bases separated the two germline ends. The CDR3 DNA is TGCGCCAGCAGCTTGGGACGAGGAATCGGGCAGTACTTC. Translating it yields CASSLGRGIGQYF.

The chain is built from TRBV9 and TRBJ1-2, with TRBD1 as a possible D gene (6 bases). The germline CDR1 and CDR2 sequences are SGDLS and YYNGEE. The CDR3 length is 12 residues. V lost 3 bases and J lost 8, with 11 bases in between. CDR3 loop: CASSGGTRGYTF. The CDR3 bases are TGTGCCAGCAGCGGGGGGACAAGGGGCTACACCTTC. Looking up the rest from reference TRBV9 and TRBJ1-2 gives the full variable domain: DSGVTQTPKHLITATGQRVTLRCSPRSGDLSVYWYQQSLDQGLQFLIQYYNGEERAKGNILERFSAQQFPDLHSELNLSSLELGDSALYFCASSGGTRGYTFGSGTRLTVV.

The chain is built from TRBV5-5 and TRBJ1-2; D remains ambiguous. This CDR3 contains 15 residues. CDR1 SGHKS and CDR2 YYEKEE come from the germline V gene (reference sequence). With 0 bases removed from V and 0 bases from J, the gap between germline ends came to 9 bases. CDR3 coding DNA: TGTGCCAGCAGCTTGGGTCCCAGGCCTAACTATGGCTACACCTTC. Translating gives CASSLGPRPNYGYTF.

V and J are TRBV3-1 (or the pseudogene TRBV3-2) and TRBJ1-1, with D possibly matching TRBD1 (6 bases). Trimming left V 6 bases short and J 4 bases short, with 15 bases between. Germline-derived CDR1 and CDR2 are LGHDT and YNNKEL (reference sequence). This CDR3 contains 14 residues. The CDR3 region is CASSLGRGITEAFF. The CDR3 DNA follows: TGTGCCAGCAGTCTAGGTAGGGGGATCACTGAAGCTTTCTTT.

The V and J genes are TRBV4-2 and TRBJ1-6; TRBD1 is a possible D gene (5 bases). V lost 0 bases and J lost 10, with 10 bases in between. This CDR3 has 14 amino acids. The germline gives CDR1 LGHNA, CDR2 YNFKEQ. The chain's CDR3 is CASSQEVQGSPLHF. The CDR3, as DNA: TGTGCCAGCAGCCAAGAGGTTCAGGGCTCACCCCTCCACTTT.

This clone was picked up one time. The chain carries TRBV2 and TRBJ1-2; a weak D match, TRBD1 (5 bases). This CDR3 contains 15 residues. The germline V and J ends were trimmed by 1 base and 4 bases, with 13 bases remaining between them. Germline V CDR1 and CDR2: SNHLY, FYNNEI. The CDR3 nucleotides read TGTGCCAGCAGTGAAGGGGTCAGGGCCCCCTATGGCTACACCTTC. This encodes CASSEGVRAPYGYTF.

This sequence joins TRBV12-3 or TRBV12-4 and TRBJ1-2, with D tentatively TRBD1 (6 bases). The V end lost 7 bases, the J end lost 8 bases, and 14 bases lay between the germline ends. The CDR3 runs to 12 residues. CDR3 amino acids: CASTSTGNGYTF. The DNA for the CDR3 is TGTGCCAGCACCAGCACAGGGAACGGCTACACCTTC.

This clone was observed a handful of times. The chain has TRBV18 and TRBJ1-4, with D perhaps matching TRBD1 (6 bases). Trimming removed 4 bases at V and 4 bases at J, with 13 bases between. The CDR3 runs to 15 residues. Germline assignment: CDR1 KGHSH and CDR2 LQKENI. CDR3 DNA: TGTGCCAGCTCACTGGCCAGGGGAGATAATGAAAAACTGTTTTTT. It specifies CASSLARGDNEKLFF.

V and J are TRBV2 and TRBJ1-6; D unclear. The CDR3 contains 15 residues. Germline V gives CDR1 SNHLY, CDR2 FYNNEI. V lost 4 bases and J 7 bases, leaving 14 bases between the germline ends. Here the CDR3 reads CASSAPRGLNSPLHF. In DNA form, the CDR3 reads TGTGCCAGCAGTGCCCCGCGGGGATTGAATTCACCCCTCCACTTT. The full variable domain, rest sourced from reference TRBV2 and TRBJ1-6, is EPEVTQTPSHQVTQMGQEVILRCVPISNHLYFYWYRQILGQKVEFLVSFYNNEISEKSEIFDDQFSVERPDGSNFTLKIRSTKLEDSAMYFCASSAPRGLNSPLHFGNGTRLTVT.

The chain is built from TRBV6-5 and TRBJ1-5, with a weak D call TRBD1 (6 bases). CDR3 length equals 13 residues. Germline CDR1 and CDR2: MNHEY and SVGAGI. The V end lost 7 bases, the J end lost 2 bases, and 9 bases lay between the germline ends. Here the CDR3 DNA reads TGTGCCAGCAACAACAGGGGCAATCAGCCCCAGCATTTT. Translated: CASNNRGNQPQHF.

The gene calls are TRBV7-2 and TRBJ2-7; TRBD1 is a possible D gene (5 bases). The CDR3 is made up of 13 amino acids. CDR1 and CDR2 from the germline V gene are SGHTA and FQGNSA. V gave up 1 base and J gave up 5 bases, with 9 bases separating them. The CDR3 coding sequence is TGTGCCAGCAGCTTAGTCCCCAGGGACGAGCAGTACTTC. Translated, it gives CASSLVPRDEQYF.

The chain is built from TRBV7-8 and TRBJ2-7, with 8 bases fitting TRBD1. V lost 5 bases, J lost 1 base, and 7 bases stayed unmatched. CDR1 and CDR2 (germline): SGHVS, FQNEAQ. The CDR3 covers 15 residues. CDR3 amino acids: CASSPRQGFSYEQYF. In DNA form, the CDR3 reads TGTGCCAGCAGCCCCAGACAGGGGTTTTCCTACGAGCAGTACTTC.

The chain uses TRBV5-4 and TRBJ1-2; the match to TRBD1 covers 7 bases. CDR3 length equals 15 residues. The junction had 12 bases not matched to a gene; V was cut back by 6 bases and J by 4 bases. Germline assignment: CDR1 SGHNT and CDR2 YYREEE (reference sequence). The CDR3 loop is CASKPTGKDRYGYTF. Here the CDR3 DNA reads TGTGCCAGCAAGCCGACAGGGAAGGATCGCTATGGCTACACCTTC.

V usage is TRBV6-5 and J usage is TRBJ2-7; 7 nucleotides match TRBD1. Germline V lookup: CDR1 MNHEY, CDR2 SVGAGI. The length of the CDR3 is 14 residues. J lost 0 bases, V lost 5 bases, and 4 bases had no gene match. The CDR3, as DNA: TGTGCCAGCAGTAAGGACAGGAGCTCCTACGAGCAGTACTTC. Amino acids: CASSKDRSSYEQYF.

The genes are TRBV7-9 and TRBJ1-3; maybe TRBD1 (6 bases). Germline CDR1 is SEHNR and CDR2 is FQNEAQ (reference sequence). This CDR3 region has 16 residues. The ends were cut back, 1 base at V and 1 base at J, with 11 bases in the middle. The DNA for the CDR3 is TGTGCCAGCAGCTTAGTAGGTACAGGGTCTGGAAACACCATATATTTT. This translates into CASSLVGTGSGNTIYF.

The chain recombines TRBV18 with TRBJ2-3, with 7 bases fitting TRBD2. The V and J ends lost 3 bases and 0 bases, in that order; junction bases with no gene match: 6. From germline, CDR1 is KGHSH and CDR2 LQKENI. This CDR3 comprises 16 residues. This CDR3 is CASSPRAGFSTDTQYF. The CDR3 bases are TGTGCCAGCTCACCGAGAGCGGGGTTTAGCACAGATACGCAGTATTTT.

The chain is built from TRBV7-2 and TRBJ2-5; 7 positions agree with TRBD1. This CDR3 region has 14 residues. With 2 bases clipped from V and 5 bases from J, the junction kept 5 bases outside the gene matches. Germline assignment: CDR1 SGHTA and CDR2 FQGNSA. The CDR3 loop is CASSLSRGTETQYF. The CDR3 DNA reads TGTGCCAGCAGCTTAAGCAGGGGGACCGAGACCCAGTACTTC.

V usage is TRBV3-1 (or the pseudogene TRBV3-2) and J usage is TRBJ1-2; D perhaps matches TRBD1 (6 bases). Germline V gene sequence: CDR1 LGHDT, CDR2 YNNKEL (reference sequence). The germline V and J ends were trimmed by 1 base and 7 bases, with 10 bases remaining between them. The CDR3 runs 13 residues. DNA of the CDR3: TGTGCCAGCAGCCAAGGCGGGGGCGCTGGCTACACCTTC. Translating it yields CASSQGGGAGYTF.

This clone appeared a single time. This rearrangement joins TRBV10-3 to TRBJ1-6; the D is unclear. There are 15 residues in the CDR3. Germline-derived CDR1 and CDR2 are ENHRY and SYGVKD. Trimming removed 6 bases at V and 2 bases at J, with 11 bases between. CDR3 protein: CAIRAEGTYNSPLHF. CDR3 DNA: TGTGCCATCAGAGCCGAGGGTACCTATAATTCACCCCTCCACTTT.

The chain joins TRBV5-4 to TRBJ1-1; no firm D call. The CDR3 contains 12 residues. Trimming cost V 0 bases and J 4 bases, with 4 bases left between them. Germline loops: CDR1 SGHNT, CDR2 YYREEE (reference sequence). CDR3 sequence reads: CASSLGATEAFF. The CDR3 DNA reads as TGTGCCAGCAGCTTGGGGGCCACTGAAGCTTTCTTT.

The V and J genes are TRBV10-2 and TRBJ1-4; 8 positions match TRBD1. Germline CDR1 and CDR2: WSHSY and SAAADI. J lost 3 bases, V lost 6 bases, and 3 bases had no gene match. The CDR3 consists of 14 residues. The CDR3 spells CASSRQGSNEKLFF. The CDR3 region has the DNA TGCGCCAGCAGCAGACAGGGGTCTAATGAAAAACTGTTTTTT.

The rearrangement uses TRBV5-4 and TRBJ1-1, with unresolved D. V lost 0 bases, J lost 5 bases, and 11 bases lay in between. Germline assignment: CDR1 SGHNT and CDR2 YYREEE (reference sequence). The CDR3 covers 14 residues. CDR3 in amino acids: CASSLGAGETEAFF. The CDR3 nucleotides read TGTGCCAGCAGCTTGGGTGCCGGGGAAACTGAAGCTTTCTTT.

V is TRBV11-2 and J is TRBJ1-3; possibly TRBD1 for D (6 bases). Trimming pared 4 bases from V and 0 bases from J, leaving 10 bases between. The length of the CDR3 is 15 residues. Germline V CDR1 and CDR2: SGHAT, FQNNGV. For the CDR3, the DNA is TGTGCCAGCAGCTCCGGGGGGCTCTCTGGAAACACCATATATTTT. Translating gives CASSSGGLSGNTIYF.

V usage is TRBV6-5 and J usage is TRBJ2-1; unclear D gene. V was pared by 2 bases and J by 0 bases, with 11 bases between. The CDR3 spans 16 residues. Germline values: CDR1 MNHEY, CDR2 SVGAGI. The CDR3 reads CASSYRGGYSYNEQFF. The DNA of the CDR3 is TGTGCCAGCAGTTACCGAGGCGGTTACTCCTACAATGAGCAGTTCTTC.

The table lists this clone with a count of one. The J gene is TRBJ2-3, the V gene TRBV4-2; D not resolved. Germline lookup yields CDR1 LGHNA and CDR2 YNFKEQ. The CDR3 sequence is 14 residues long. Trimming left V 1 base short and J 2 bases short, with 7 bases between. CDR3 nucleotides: TGTGCCAGCAGCCAAGCTATTGACACAGATACGCAGTATTTT. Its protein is CASSQAIDTDTQYF.

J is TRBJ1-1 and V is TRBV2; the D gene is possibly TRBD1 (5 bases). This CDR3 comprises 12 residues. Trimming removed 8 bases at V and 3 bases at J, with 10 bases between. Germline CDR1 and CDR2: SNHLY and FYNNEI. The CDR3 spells CASAGQYTEAFF. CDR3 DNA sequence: TGTGCCAGCGCGGGGCAGTACACTGAAGCTTTCTTT. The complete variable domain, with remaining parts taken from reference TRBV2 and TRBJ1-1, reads EPEVTQTPSHQVTQMGQEVILRCVPISNHLYFYWYRQILGQKVEFLVSFYNNEISEKSEIFDDQFSVERPDGSNFTLKIRSTKLEDSAMYFCASAGQYTEAFFGQGTRLTVV.

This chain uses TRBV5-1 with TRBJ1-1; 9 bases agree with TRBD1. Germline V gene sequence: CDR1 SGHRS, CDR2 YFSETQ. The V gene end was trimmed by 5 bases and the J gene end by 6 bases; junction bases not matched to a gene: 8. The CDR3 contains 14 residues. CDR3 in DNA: TGCGCCAGCAGGCCGGGACAGGGCGTGGCTGAAGCTTTCTTT. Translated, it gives CASRPGQGVAEAFF.

The CDR3 DNA is TGCGCCAGCAGCTTGGAGCAGGGGAGTCAGCCCCAGCATTTT. This codes for CASSLEQGSQPQHF. This chain uses TRBV5-1 with TRBJ1-5; TRBD1 might be the D (6 bases). The germline gives CDR1 SGHRS, CDR2 YFSETQ. The CDR3 extends over 14 amino acids. V was clipped by 0 bases and J by 6 bases, with 10 bases between them.

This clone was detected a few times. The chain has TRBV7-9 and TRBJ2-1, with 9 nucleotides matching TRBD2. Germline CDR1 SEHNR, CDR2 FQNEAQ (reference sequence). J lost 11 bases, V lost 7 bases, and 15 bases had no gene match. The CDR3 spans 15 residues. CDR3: CASTVGRGGVSQQFF. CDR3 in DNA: TGTGCCAGCACCGTGGGGCGGGGGGGCGTTTCTCAGCAGTTCTTC.

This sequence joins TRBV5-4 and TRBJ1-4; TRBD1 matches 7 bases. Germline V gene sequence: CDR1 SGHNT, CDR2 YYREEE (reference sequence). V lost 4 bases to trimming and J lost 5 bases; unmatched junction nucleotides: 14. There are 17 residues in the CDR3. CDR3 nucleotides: TGTGCCAGCAGCCGAGGGGGCCCGGGACAGAAAAATGAAAAACTGTTTTTT. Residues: CASSRGGPGQKNEKLFF.

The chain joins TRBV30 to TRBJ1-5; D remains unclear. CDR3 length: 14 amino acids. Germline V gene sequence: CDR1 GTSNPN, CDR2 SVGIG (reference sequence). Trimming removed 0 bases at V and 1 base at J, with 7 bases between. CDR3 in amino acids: CAWSVTPSNQPQHF. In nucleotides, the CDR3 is TGTGCCTGGAGTGTAACACCGAGCAATCAGCCCCAGCATTTT. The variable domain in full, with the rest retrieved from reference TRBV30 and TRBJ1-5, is SQTIHQWPATLVQPVGSPLSLECTVEGTSNPNLYWYRQAAGRGLQLLFYSVGIGQISSEVPQNLSASRPQDRQFILSSKKLLLSDSGFYLCAWSVTPSNQPQHFGDGTRLSIL.

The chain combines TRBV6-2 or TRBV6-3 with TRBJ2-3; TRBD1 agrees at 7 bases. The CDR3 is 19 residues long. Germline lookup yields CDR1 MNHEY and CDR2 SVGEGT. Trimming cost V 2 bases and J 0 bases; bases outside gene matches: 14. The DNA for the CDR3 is TGTGCCAGCAGTTACCATACCTATAGACAGGGTCCTAGCACAGATACGCAGTATTTT. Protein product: CASSYHTYRQGPSTDTQYF.